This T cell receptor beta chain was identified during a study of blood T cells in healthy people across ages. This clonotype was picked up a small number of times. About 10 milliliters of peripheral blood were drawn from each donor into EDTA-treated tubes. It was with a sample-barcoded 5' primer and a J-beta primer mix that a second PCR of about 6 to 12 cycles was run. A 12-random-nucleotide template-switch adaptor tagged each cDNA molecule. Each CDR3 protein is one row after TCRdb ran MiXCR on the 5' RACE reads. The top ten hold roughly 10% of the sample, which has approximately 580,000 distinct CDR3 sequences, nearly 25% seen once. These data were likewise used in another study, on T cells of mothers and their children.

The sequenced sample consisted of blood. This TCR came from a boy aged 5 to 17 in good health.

CDR3 in amino acids: CATSDFSGQGWYEQFF. The CDR3 DNA reads TGTGCCACCAGTGATTTCTCGGGACAGGGGTGGTATGAGCAGTTCTTC. The genes are TRBV24-1 and TRBJ2-1, with TRBD1 matching over 10 bases. The V and J ends lost 1 base and 8 bases, in that order; junction bases with no gene match: 7. The CDR3 length is 16 residues. CDR1 and CDR2 (germline): KGHDR, SFDVKD.